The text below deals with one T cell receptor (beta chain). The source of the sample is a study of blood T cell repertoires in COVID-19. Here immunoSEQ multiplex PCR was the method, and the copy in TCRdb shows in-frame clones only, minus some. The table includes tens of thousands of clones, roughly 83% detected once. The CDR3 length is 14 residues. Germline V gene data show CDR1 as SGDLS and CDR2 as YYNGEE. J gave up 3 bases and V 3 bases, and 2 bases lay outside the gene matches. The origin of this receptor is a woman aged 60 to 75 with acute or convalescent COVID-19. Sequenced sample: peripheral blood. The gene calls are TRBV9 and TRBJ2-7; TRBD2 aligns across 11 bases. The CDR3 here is CASSGGTSGYEQYF. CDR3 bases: TGTGCCAGCAGCGGCGGGACTAGCGGCTACGAGCAGTACTTC.